Each of the 32 T cell receptor beta chains below was sequenced from the same sample in a study of cytomegalovirus exposure and HLA in healthy donors. PCR used 60 Vbeta primers and 13 Jbeta primers. Sequencing was performed with immunoSEQ multiplex PCR; in TCRdb, only in-frame clones are kept and a portion is missing. The data hold some 120,000 clones, with 82% observed a single time. Sequencing input: PBMCs. Every receptor here comes from a male donor in good health and CMV-seropositive.

V and J are TRBV7-2 and TRBJ2-3, with 10 bases identical to TRBD2. The trim removed 2 bases at V and 6 bases at J, leaving 11 bases unmatched. CDR1 is SGHTA and CDR2 is FQGNSA in the germline V gene. The CDR3 sequence is 17 residues long. The chain's CDR3 is CASSLNMASGSADTQYF. CDR3 sequence (DNA): TGTGCCAGCAGCTTAAATATGGCTAGCGGGAGCGCGGATACGCAGTATTTT. Looking up the rest from reference TRBV7-2 and TRBJ2-3 gives the full variable domain: GAGVSQSPSNKVTEKGKDVELRCDPISGHTALYWYRQSLGQGLEFLIYFQGNSAPDKSGLPSDRFSAERTGGSVSTLTIQRTQQEDSAVYLCASSLNMASGSADTQYFGPGTRLTVL.

V gene TRBV19 combines with J gene TRBJ2-3; 7 bases map to TRBD2. This CDR3 region has 14 residues. Germline V gene sequence: CDR1 LNHDA, CDR2 SQIVND (reference sequence). CDR3 bases: TGTGCAGCGGCGGAGGGAGGGCCTACAGATACGCAGTATTTT. Translation: CAAAEGGPTDTQYF.

This sequence joins TRBV11-3 and TRBJ2-1; 9 bases line up with TRBD1. J gave up 0 bases and V 4 bases, and 7 bases lay outside the gene matches. The CDR3 is 17 residues long. Germline loops: CDR1 SGHNT, CDR2 YENEEA. The chain's CDR3 is CASSSWTGESSYNEQFF. The CDR3 DNA sequence: TGTGCCAGCAGCTCCTGGACAGGGGAGAGCTCCTACAATGAGCAGTTCTTC.

This chain links TRBV5-4 with TRBJ1-1, with a tentative D call TRBD1 (6 bases). Germline CDR1 reads SGHNT; CDR2 reads YYREEE (reference sequence). The CDR3 contains 15 residues. The V end lost 3 bases, the J end lost 0 bases, and 12 bases lay between the germline ends. CDR3 bases: TGTGCCAGCAGCTCTGCACAGGGCATGAACACTGAAGCTTTCTTT. It encodes CASSSAQGMNTEAFF.

The rearrangement joins TRBV6-5 to TRBJ1-2, with D possibly being TRBD1 (5 bases). Trimming removed 10 bases from V and 3 bases from J, with 12 bases in between. Per germline, CDR1 MNHEY and CDR2 SVGAGI. The CDR3 loop spans 12 amino acids. CDR3 DNA sequence: TGTGCCACAGGCTCCAGGGACTATGGCTACACCTTC. It codes for CATGSRDYGYTF.

This chain connects TRBV6-6 to TRBJ2-2, with D perhaps matching TRBD2 (5 bases). V lost 2 bases and J 5 bases, leaving 12 bases between the germline ends. The CDR3 sequence is 15 residues long. Germline CDR1 reads MNHNY; CDR2 reads SVGAGI (reference sequence). The CDR3 region is CASSYAGPGTGELFF. For the CDR3, the DNA is TGTGCCAGCAGTTACGCTGGGCCGGGGACCGGGGAGCTGTTTTTT.

The genes are TRBV6-5 and TRBJ2-3; D call uncertain. The germline V gene encodes CDR1 MNHEY and CDR2 SVGAGI. The V and J ends lost 8 bases and 0 bases respectively, with 6 bases between them. This CDR3 has 12 residues. CDR3 region: CASVGSTDTQYF. The DNA of the CDR3 is TGTGCCAGCGTCGGGAGCACAGATACGCAGTATTTT.

Turning to this clone: Germline is not matched at one junction end, which may reflect a read error. The rearrangement joins TRBV28 to TRBJ2-4; tentative D call: TRBD1 (6 bases). Per the germline V gene, CDR1 is MDHEN and CDR2 is SYDVKM. The CDR3 consists of 13 residues. The chain's CDR3 is CASGDRRKNSQYF. The CDR3 DNA reads TGTGCCAGCGGAGACAGGAGAAAAAACAGTCAGTACTTC.

The chain links TRBV7-8 to TRBJ2-1; D uncertain. CDR1 is SGHVS, CDR2 FQNEAQ, per germline. The CDR3 sequence is 16 residues long. V was pared by 4 bases and J by 0 bases, with 13 bases between. The CDR3 region has the DNA TGTGCCAGCAGCTCTCCTGATAGTAGCTCCTACAATGAGCAGTTCTTC. Its translation: CASSSPDSSSYNEQFF.

The gene calls are TRBV9 and TRBJ1-2; no clear D gene. The V gene lost 2 bases and the J gene lost 5 bases, with 10 bases spanning the gap. This CDR3 is built from 13 residues. Germline-derived CDR1 and CDR2 are SGDLS and YYNGEE. The CDR3 spells CASSVEDGYGYTF. The DNA of the CDR3 is TGTGCCAGCAGCGTGGAAGACGGGTATGGCTACACCTTC.

The CDR3 region has the DNA TGTGCCTGGGCCGGGACTAGCGGGAGCGAGCAGTACTTC. The encoded protein is CAWAGTSGSEQYF. The chain is built from TRBV30 and TRBJ2-7, with 14 nucleotides matching TRBD2. The germline V gene has CDR1 GTSNPN and CDR2 SVGIG (reference sequence). This CDR3 is 13 amino acids long. With 5 bases clipped from V and 6 bases from J, the junction kept 3 bases outside the gene matches. Full variable domain (missing parts from reference TRBV30 and TRBJ2-7): SQTIHQWPATLVQPVGSPLSLECTVEGTSNPNLYWYRQAAGRGLQLLFYSVGIGQISSEVPQNLSASRPQDRQFILSSKKLLLSDSGFYLCAWAGTSGSEQYFGPGTRLTVT.

The V call is TRBV4-3, the J call TRBJ1-1; D is unclear. V was cut by 1 base and J by 0 bases, with 6 bases left in between. The germline V gene has CDR1 LGHNA and CDR2 YSLEER. The CDR3 totals 14 residues. The CDR3 region is CASSQGLMNTEAFF. The CDR3 coding sequence is TGCGCCAGCAGCCAAGGTTTAATGAACACTGAAGCTTTCTTT.

The chain is built from TRBV7-6 and TRBJ2-2; 10 positions agree with TRBD2. V shed 5 bases and J 3 bases; nucleotides not matched to a gene: 15. Germline values: CDR1 SGHVS, CDR2 FNYEAQ. The CDR3 is made up of 19 amino acids. CDR3 sequence (DNA): TGTGCCAGCAGCCGACTAGGGGGAAGTCTAGCGGGAGACACCGGGGAGCTGTTTTTT. It codes for CASSRLGGSLAGDTGELFF.

This clone was seen a few times. The chain has TRBV28 and TRBJ2-5; TRBD2 aligns across 12 bases. Germline values: CDR1 MDHEN, CDR2 SYDVKM. Unmatched junction bases numbered 9, after V lost 6 bases and J lost 4 bases. The length of the CDR3 is 16 residues. The CDR3 bases are TGTGCCAGCAGCCGAAGACTAGCGGGAGTGGGAGAGACCCAGTACTTC. Its protein is CASSRRLAGVGETQYF.

This chain connects TRBV7-9 to TRBJ2-7, with D perhaps matching TRBD2 (5 bases). This CDR3 comprises 18 residues. Looked up from germline, CDR1 is SEHNR and CDR2 is FQNEAQ (reference sequence). Trimming left V 7 bases short and J 0 bases short, with 25 bases between. CDR3 nucleotide sequence: TGTGCCAGCACCCAAGGACTGTTAATTACCAGCGACTCCTACGAGCAGTACTTC. Protein sequence: CASTQGLLITSDSYEQYF. The full variable domain, completed using reference TRBV7-9 and TRBJ2-7, is DTGVSQNPRHKITKRGQNVTFRCDPISEHNRLYWYRQTLGQGPEFLTYFQNEAQLEKSRLLSDRFSAERPKGSFSTLEIQRTEQGDSAMYLCASTQGLLITSDSYEQYFGPGTRLTVT.

This clone was seen more than once but under ten times. Relative to the germline gene, one junction end is altered; a read error may explain this. The chain links TRBV30 to TRBJ2-7; 10 positions agree with TRBD2. This CDR3 comprises 14 residues. From germline, CDR1 is GTSNPN and CDR2 SVGIG (reference sequence). For the CDR3, the DNA is TGTGCCGGGAGGGTAGCGGGAGGTACCTACGAGCAGTACTTC. Protein: CAGRVAGGTYEQYF.

The CDR3 DNA reads TGTGCCAGCAGCCCCCGCCCGACAGGGGGTGAAGCTTTCTTT. Translating it yields CASSPRPTGGEAFF. This chain joins TRBV9 and TRBJ1-1; the match to TRBD1 covers 9 bases. Germline-derived CDR1 and CDR2 are SGDLS and YYNGEE. The CDR3 has 14 amino acids. The V segment lost 4 bases and the J segment 7 bases; nucleotides outside the gene matches: 8.

This chain uses TRBV19 with TRBJ1-2; no firm D call. The germline gives CDR1 LNHDA, CDR2 SQIVND (reference sequence). The germline V and J ends were trimmed by 7 bases and 2 bases, with 8 bases remaining between them. The CDR3 has 12 amino acids. CDR3 loop: CASTTENYGYTF. The CDR3 DNA reads TGTGCCAGTACAACAGAGAACTATGGCTACACCTTC.

The rearrangement joins TRBV5-4 to TRBJ2-3; TRBD2 matches 14 bases. CDR1 is SGHNT and CDR2 is YYREEE in the germline V gene (reference sequence). This CDR3 is built from 16 residues. The V gene end was trimmed by 7 bases and the J gene end by 0 bases; junction bases not matched to a gene: 4. This CDR3 reads CASPGLAGESTDTQYF. The DNA of the CDR3 is TGTGCCAGCCCGGGACTAGCGGGAGAAAGCACAGATACGCAGTATTTT.

The chain has TRBV10-3 and TRBJ2-3; 7 bases match TRBD1. The CDR3 length is 14 residues. Germline values: CDR1 ENHRY, CDR2 SYGVKD. J lost 1 base, V lost 11 bases, and 9 bases had no gene match. CDR3 loop: CASDDRVGTDTQYF. The CDR3, as DNA: TGTGCCTCCGACGACAGGGTGGGCACAGATACGCAGTATTTT.

This chain uses TRBV2 with TRBJ2-7; D gene ambiguous. This CDR3 has 13 amino acids. Germline assignment: CDR1 SNHLY and CDR2 FYNNEI. The V gene lost 4 bases and the J gene lost 6 bases, with 13 bases spanning the gap. This CDR3 is CASSGSTAGEQYF. The CDR3 DNA follows: TGTGCCAGCAGTGGGTCCACAGCCGGCGAGCAGTACTTC.

This chain uses TRBV28 with TRBJ1-1; 7 positions agree with TRBD1. The CDR3 spans 14 residues. V gave up 6 bases and J gave up 0 bases; unmatched junction bases: 4. Germline CDR1 reads MDHEN; CDR2 reads SYDVKM. CDR3 residues: CASRQGGLNTEAFF. CDR3 nucleotides: TGTGCCAGCAGGCAAGGGGGCCTGAACACTGAAGCTTTCTTT.

In this sample, this clone turned up a few times. The chain couples TRBV28 to TRBJ2-2; 7 nucleotides line up with TRBD2. This CDR3 is 17 amino acids long. V shed 3 bases, J shed 4 bases, and the junction held 11 bases outside the gene matches. Germline CDR1 and CDR2: MDHEN and SYDVKM. The CDR3 is CASSFLPAGAVTGELFF. Here the CDR3 DNA reads TGTGCCAGCAGTTTTCTCCCGGCGGGAGCGGTCACCGGGGAGCTGTTTTTT.

The rearrangement links TRBV27 to TRBJ2-6, with D possibly TRBD2 on 5 matching bases. Trimming stripped 8 bases from V and 0 bases from J, with 11 bases between. This CDR3 has 15 amino acids. Per germline, CDR1 MNHEY and CDR2 SMNVEV (reference sequence). CDR3 in DNA: TGTGCCAGCTCATTACGGGGCTCTGGGGCCAACGTCCTGACTTTC. It translates to CASSLRGSGANVLTF. The whole variable domain, remainder taken from reference TRBV27 and TRBJ2-6, is EAQVTQNPRYLITVTGKKLTVTCSQNMNHEYMSWYRQDPGLGLRQIYYSMNVEVTDKGDVPEGYKVSRKEKRNFPLILESPSPNQTSLYFCASSLRGSGANVLTFGAGSRLTVL.

The chain carries TRBV15 and TRBJ1-1, with D tentatively TRBD1 (5 bases). With 11 bases removed from V and 3 bases from J, the gap between germline ends came to 16 bases. This CDR3 region has 13 residues. Germline CDR1 is LNHNV and CDR2 is YYDKDF (reference sequence). The CDR3 sequence: CAADQGGYTEAFF. CDR3 DNA: TGTGCCGCGGACCAGGGAGGATACACTGAAGCTTTCTTT.

The chain employs TRBV19 and TRBJ2-7, with D perhaps TRBD2 (5 bases). Trimming left V 1 base short and J 2 bases short, with 15 bases between. This CDR3 has 16 amino acids. Per germline, CDR1 LNHDA and CDR2 SQIVND (reference sequence). The CDR3 sequence is CASSIGSGSQPYEQYF. The CDR3, as DNA: TGTGCCAGTAGTATAGGGTCGGGGAGCCAACCCTACGAGCAGTACTTC.

V usage is TRBV5-4 and J usage is TRBJ2-7; possibly TRBD2 for D (5 bases). Germline V CDR1 and CDR2: SGHNT, YYREEE (reference sequence). V was cut by 2 bases and J by 0 bases, with 9 bases left in between. The CDR3 extends over 14 amino acids. CDR3 residues: CASSFSGNSYEQYF. The CDR3 DNA sequence: TGTGCCAGCAGCTTCTCCGGGAACTCCTACGAGCAGTACTTC.

J is TRBJ2-2 and V is TRBV7-9; TRBD1 matches at 7 bases. With V trimmed by 1 base and J by 2 bases, 10 bases remained unmatched. The CDR3 loop spans 18 amino acids. The germline gives CDR1 SEHNR, CDR2 FQNEAQ (reference sequence). CDR3 DNA sequence: TGTGCCAGCAGCTTAGGCTTCATACAGGGGTTTAACACCGGGGAGCTGTTTTTT. Translating gives CASSLGFIQGFNTGELFF.

J is TRBJ2-5 and V is TRBV29-1; unclear D gene. Near its end, the DNA agrees better with TRBJ2-7, so the J call may be wrong. Germline assignment: CDR1 SQVTM and CDR2 ANQGSEA. CDR3 length equals 10 residues. CDR3 region: CSVISYEQYF. CDR3 nucleotide sequence: TGCAGCGTTATCTCCTACGAGCAGTACTTC.

The chain carries TRBV11-3 and TRBJ2-5; 7 nucleotides line up with TRBD2. CDR1 and CDR2 (germline): SGHNT, YENEEA. Trimming at V came to 2 bases and at J to 5 bases, leaving 5 bases not matched to a gene. There are 14 residues in the CDR3. CDR3 loop: CASSLRGSGETQYF. CDR3 DNA: TGTGCCAGCAGCTTACGCGGGAGTGGGGAGACCCAGTACTTC.

The rearrangement uses TRBV28 and TRBJ2-7, with 7 nucleotides matching TRBD1. V lost 8 bases and J lost 2; bases outside the gene matches: 12. Germline assignment: CDR1 MDHEN and CDR2 SYDVKM. The CDR3 has 15 residues. The CDR3 DNA sequence: TGTGCCAGCCTGCCAGGGGGTATGTGGCCCTACGAGCAGTACTTC. Its protein is CASLPGGMWPYEQYF.

The chain is built from TRBV2 and TRBJ2-5; 11 nucleotides align to TRBD2. The germline CDR1 and CDR2 sequences are SNHLY and FYNNEI. V lost 6 bases, J lost 0 bases, and 3 bases stayed unmatched. The CDR3 covers 15 residues. CDR3 in amino acids: CASSRTSGYQETQYF. The CDR3, as DNA: TGTGCCAGCAGCAGGACTAGCGGGTACCAAGAGACCCAGTACTTC.